A single sample is the source of the 5 T cell receptor beta chains below, sequenced in a study of T cell repertoires in cytomegalovirus infection (dated by TCRdb to the late 2010s). This specimen's treatment or condition label, interpreted: in vitro stimulation with specific CMV peptide epitopes to enrich CMV-specific T cells. TCRdb shows the sequencer as Illumina HiSeq 1500. The public reads were reprocessed in TCRdb via fastp at Q25 and MiXCR, keeping in-frame beta chains. Identical CDR3 protein sequences are pooled into one entry, listed with their most common genes and DNA. This sample gives approximately 110,000 distinct CDR3 sequences in total; 35% to 50% of them show up just once. The ten largest clones capture about 76% of the sample. These receptors' targets are unknown. The material sequenced was CD8+ T cells from cultured PBMCs, taken from culture after CMV antigen stimulation. These receptor sequences come from a human donor in good health (CMV status not recorded). Some clones in this sample may be carry-over from other donors' samples.

The chain carries TRBV4-1 and TRBJ1-1; no definite D call. The V gene lost 4 bases and the J gene lost 4 bases, with 13 bases spanning the gap. The CDR3 length is 14 residues. The germline gives CDR1 MGHRA, CDR2 YSYEKL. CDR3 protein: CASSLSTRTTEAFF. As DNA, the CDR3 is TGCGCCAGCAGCCTATCCACCCGGACCACTGAAGCTTTCTTT.

The chain is built from TRBV7-9 and TRBJ1-1; 7 bases map to TRBD1. This CDR3 spans 13 amino acids. Germline CDR1 and CDR2: SEHNR and FQNEAQ (reference sequence). V shed 7 bases and J 4 bases; nucleotides not matched to a gene: 6. For the CDR3, the DNA is TGTGCCAGCAATAAGGGGGCAGGCACTGAAGCTTTCTTT. Encoded protein: CASNKGAGTEAFF.

V and J are TRBV5-1 and TRBJ2-2; 10 bases fit TRBD2. V was clipped by 2 bases and J by 0 bases; unmatched bases: 16. Looked up from germline, CDR1 is SGHRS and CDR2 is YFSETQ. The CDR3 runs to 21 residues. This CDR3 is CASSFSVPGLASPPNTGELFF. DNA of the CDR3: TGCGCCAGCAGCTTCAGCGTTCCGGGACTAGCGTCCCCTCCGAACACCGGGGAGCTGTTTTTT.

The chain recombines TRBV27 with TRBJ1-5, with D possibly being TRBD1 (5 bases). The CDR3 has 15 residues. V gave up 4 bases and J gave up 4 bases, with 14 bases separating them. CDR1 MNHEY and CDR2 SMNVEV come from the germline V gene (reference sequence). The CDR3: CASSYAGEGNQPQHF. CDR3 nucleotides: TGTGCCAGCAGTTACGCAGGTGAGGGGAATCAGCCCCAGCATTTT.

This clonotype came up many times. The V and J genes are TRBV2 and TRBJ2-1; either TRBD1 or TRBD2 may supply D (6 bases each). CDR1 and CDR2 (germline): SNHLY, FYNNEI. This CDR3 has 13 amino acids. The V end lost 8 bases, the J end lost 10 bases, and 18 bases lay between the germline ends. The CDR3 region has the DNA TGTGCCAGCCCCAGAGTGGGGGGCCGGGAGCAGTTCTTC. Residues: CASPRVGGREQFF. Full variable domain (remainder filled in from reference TRBV2 and TRBJ2-1): EPEVTQTPSHQVTQMGQEVILRCVPISNHLYFYWYRQILGQKVEFLVSFYNNEISEKSEIFDDQFSVERPDGSNFTLKIRSTKLEDSAMYFCASPRVGGREQFFGPGTRLTVL.